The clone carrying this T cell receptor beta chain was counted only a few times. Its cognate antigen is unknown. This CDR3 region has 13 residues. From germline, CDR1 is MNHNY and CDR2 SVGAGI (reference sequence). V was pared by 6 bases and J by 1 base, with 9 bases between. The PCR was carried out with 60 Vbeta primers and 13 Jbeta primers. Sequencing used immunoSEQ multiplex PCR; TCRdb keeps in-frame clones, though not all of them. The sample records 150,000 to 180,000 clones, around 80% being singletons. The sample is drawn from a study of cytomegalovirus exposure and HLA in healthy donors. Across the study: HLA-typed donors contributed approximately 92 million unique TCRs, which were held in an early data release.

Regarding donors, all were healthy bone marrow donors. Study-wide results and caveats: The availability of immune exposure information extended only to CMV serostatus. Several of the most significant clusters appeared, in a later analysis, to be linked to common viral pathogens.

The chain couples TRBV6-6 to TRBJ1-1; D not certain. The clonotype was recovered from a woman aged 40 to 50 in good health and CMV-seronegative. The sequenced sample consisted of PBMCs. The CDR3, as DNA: TGTGCCAGCAGCCCGGGAGAGAACACTGAAGCTTTCTTT. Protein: CASSPGENTEAFF.